Listed below are T cell receptor beta chains from one sample, sequenced in a study of cytotoxic CD8 clonotypes in ibrutinib-treated CLL. TCRdb keeps only in-frame clones here, not all; method: immunoSEQ multiplex PCR. The table includes some 93,000 clones, around 73% detected once. The sample consisted of PBMCs, taken after 12 months of ibrutinib treatment. These receptors were collected from a human donor with chronic lymphocytic leukemia. Each CDR3 is given with its conserved first and last residue. The D gene is left open where the match is weak. Size is omitted from some rows. Given values are once, few, many or a class for expanded clones.

j_call clone_size v_call d_call cdr3_aa cdr3_nt
TRBJ1-1 - TRBV4-1 - CASSQDPSPEAFF TGCGCCAGCAGCCAAGATCCGAGCCCTGAAGCTTTCTTT
TRBJ1-1 - TRBV6-6 TRBD1 CASRVGQRNTEAFF TGTGCCAGCAGGGTGGGACAGCGCAACACTGAAGCTTTCTTT
TRBJ1-6 - TRBV6-1 - CASSGEVKNSPLHF TGTGCCAGCAGTGGAGAGGTAAAAAATTCACCCCTCCACTTT
TRBJ2-5 once TRBV11-2 - CASSRGVETQYF TGTGCCAGCAGTCGAGGGGTGGAGACCCAGTACTTC
TRBJ2-1 few TRBV7-7 - CASSESSYNEQFF TGTGCCAGCAGCGAAAGCTCCTACAATGAGCAGTTCTTC
TRBJ2-3 few TRBV7-3 - CASSFGRVNLFSTDTQYF TGTGCCAGCAGCTTCGGACGAGTTAACCTTTTTAGCACAGATACGCAGTATTTT
TRBJ1-3 - TRBV7-3 - CASSLDGFSSLYF TGTGCCAGCAGCTTAGATGGCTTTAGCTCCTTATATTTT
TRBJ2-1 few TRBV6-5 - CASSYLIASEQFF TGTGCCAGCAGTTATCTCATCGCTAGTGAGCAGTTCTTC
TRBJ1-3 - TRBV30 - CAWSGTGAPGNTIYF TGTGCCTGGAGTGGTACGGGGGCGCCGGGAAACACCATATATTTT
TRBJ2-3 - TRBV9 TRBD2 CASSVEGRTSGWDTQYF TGTGCCAGCAGCGTAGAAGGAAGGACTAGCGGGTGGGATACGCAGTATTTT
TRBJ1-1 - TRBV2 TRBD1 CASITGAGTEAFF TGTGCCAGCATAACAGGGGCAGGGACTGAAGCTTTCTTT
TRBJ2-3 - TRBV5-1 - CASSPRGGEHTQYF TGCGCCAGCAGCCCGCGGGGTGGGGAACATACGCAGTATTTT